The 10 T cell receptor beta chains listed next were all sequenced from one sample in a study of cytotoxic CD8 clonotypes in ibrutinib-treated CLL. Sequencing used immunoSEQ multiplex PCR; TCRdb keeps in-frame clones, though not all of them. Among about 130,000 clones listed, approximately 85% were seen once. This specimen consisted of PBMCs, obtained after 24 months of ibrutinib treatment. The source is a human donor with chronic lymphocytic leukemia.

J is TRBJ2-7 and V is TRBV7-8, with D perhaps given as TRBD1 or TRBD2 (5 bases each). Trimming removed 2 bases at V and 3 bases at J, with 17 bases between. The germline V gene encodes CDR1 SGHVS and CDR2 FQNEAQ. The CDR3 spans 16 residues. CDR3 DNA: TGTGCCAGCAGCTTACGGGGCATTGCAGCGGACTACGAGCAGTACTTC. It translates to CASSLRGIAADYEQYF.

The rearrangement links TRBV10-2 to TRBJ1-3, with unresolved D. Per germline, CDR1 WSHSY and CDR2 SAAADI. The CDR3 consists of 15 residues. The V end was cut by 0 bases, the J end by 1 base, with 7 bases between. CDR3 sequence: CASSESATSGNTIYF. CDR3 nucleotides: TGCGCCAGCAGTGAGTCGGCGACTTCTGGAAACACCATATATTTT.

The chain uses TRBV4-2 and TRBJ1-6; unclear D gene. The germline gives CDR1 LGHNA, CDR2 YNFKEQ. V shed 1 base and J shed 5 bases, with 6 bases lying between them. CDR3 length equals 14 residues. CDR3 bases: TGTGCCAGCAGCCAAGGGCAGAATAATTCACCCCTCCACTTT. Translated: CASSQGQNNSPLHF.

V usage is TRBV2 and J usage is TRBJ1-6, with a tentative D call TRBD1 (5 bases). Germline V lookup: CDR1 SNHLY, CDR2 FYNNEI. The V gene lost 3 bases and the J gene lost 5 bases, with 8 bases spanning the gap. The CDR3 is 14 residues long. The CDR3 region is CASSEGGNNSPLHF. DNA of the CDR3: TGTGCCAGCAGTGAGGGGGGGAATAATTCACCCCTCCACTTT.

This clone was seen just once. J is TRBJ1-1 and V is TRBV25-1; 7 bases are a match to TRBD1. Germline lookup yields CDR1 MGHDK and CDR2 SYGVNS. V lost 6 bases, J lost 3 bases, and 7 bases stayed unmatched. The CDR3 totals 14 residues. CDR3 loop: CASRGDRAYTEAFF. DNA of the CDR3: TGTGCCAGCAGGGGCGACAGGGCGTACACTGAAGCTTTCTTT.

This clone was recorded a few times. V usage is TRBV7-9 and J usage is TRBJ1-5; 9 bases agree with TRBD1. Trimming cost V 1 base and J 1 base; bases outside gene matches: 2. The length of the CDR3 is 16 residues. Germline CDR1 is SEHNR and CDR2 is FQNEAQ (reference sequence). DNA of the CDR3: TGTGCCAGCAGCTTAGGGACAGGGGTCAGCAATCAGCCCCAGCATTTT. It is translated as CASSLGTGVSNQPQHF.

The genes are TRBV2 and TRBJ1-3; D possibly corresponds to TRBD1 (6 bases). Trimming stripped 5 bases from V and 4 bases from J, with 15 bases between. Germline CDR1 SNHLY, CDR2 FYNNEI. This CDR3 has 15 amino acids. The CDR3, as DNA: TGTGCCAGCAGTTCTTCCAGGGGCACAGGAAACACCATATATTTT. Its translation: CASSSSRGTGNTIYF.

The chain joins TRBV28 to TRBJ1-5, with 7 positions matching TRBD1. V was clipped by 3 bases and J by 4 bases; unmatched bases: 6. Per the germline V gene, CDR1 is MDHEN and CDR2 is SYDVKM. The CDR3 is 15 residues long. The DNA of the CDR3 is TGTGCCAGCAGTTTCGGGACAGACTCAAATCAGCCCCAGCATTTT. Amino acids: CASSFGTDSNQPQHF.

The V call is TRBV18, the J call TRBJ2-2, with 10 bases that match TRBD2. CDR1 and CDR2 from the germline V gene are KGHSH and LQKENI. Trimming cost V 4 bases and J 6 bases; bases outside gene matches: 8. This CDR3 is built from 16 residues. DNA for the CDR3: TGTGCCAGCTCACTCCTAGCGGGAGCCCCCCCCGGGGAGCTGTTTTTT. This gives the protein CASSLLAGAPPGELFF.

Comments on this clone: Compared with germline, one end of the junction differs, possibly owing to a read error. This sequence joins TRBV4-2 and TRBJ2-3; 15 positions match TRBD2. The CDR3 spans 19 residues. Germline V lookup: CDR1 LGHNA, CDR2 YNFKEQ. Written as DNA, the CDR3 is TGTGCCAGCAGCGAAGAAGCCGGGACTAGCGGGGGGTACACAGATACGCAGTATTTT. It codes for CASSEEAGTSGGYTDTQYF.